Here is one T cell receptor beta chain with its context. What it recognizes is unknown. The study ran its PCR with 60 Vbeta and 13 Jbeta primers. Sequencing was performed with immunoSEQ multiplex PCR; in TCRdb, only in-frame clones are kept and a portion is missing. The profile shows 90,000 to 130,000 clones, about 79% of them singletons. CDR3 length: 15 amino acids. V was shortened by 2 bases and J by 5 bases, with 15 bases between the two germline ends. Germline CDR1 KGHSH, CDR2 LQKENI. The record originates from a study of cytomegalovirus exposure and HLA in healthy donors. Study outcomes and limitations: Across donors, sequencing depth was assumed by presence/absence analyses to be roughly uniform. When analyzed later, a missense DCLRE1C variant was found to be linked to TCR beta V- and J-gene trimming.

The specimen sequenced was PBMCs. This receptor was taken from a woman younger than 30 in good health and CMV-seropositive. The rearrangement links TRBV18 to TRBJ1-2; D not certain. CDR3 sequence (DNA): TGTGCCAGCTCACCAGGGGTGACCGGGAGGTATGGCTACACCTTC. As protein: CASSPGVTGRYGYTF.